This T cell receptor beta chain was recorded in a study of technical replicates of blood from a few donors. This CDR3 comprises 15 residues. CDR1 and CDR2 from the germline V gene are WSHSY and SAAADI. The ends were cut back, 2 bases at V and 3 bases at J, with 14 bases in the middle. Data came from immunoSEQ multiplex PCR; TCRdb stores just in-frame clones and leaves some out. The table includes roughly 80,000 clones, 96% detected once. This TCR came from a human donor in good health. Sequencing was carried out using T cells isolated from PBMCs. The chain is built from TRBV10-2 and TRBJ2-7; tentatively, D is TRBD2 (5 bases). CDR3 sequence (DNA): TGCGCCAGCAGTGAGCGGCAGGCGGGTGACTACGAGCAGTACTTC. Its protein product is CASSERQAGDYEQYF.